The rows below give T cell receptor beta chains drawn from one sample of a study of control samples from healthy donors and cancer patients. Sequencing was performed with immunoSEQ multiplex PCR; in TCRdb, only in-frame clones are kept and a portion is missing. Seen here are fewer than 300,000 clones, approximately 80% observed once, and the top ten hold about an eighth. The sample consisted of PBMCs. The receptor source for this set is a woman aged 60-75 years with lung cancer. The CDR3 runs from the conserved cysteine through the conserved F or W. A D gene is named only where the DNA matches it firmly. Expanded clones are given a class, and other clones once, few, many or no size at all.

TRBJ2-7 TRBV6-5 TRBD2 . TGTGCCAGCACGGGAGGCTACGAGCAGTACTTC CASTGGYEQYF
TRBJ2-1 TRBV19 . . TGTGCCAGTAGTAGAACTGCAGCGCGGTACAATGAGCAGTTCTTC CASSRTAARYNEQFF
TRBJ1-2 TRBV18 TRBD1 . TGTGCCAGCTCACCGCCGCGGTCGGGACAGGGAAACTATGGCTACACCTTC CASSPPRSGQGNYGYTF
TRBJ1-6 TRBV7-8 . . TGTGCCAGCAGCTTAGAACCAGGGCAATCACCCCTCCACTTT CASSLEPGQSPLHF
TRBJ1-1 TRBV6-5 TRBD1 . TGTGCCAGCAGTTTCCGACAGGGGGCGAACACTGAAGCTTTCTTT CASSFRQGANTEAFF
TRBJ1-5 TRBV5-6 TRBD1 few TGTGCCAGCAGCTTTACCGGGACAGTTGATCAGCCCCAGCATTTT CASSFTGTVDQPQHF
TRBJ1-3 TRBV4-1 . . TGCGCCAGCAGCCAAGATTTAGGACTGCGTCCTTTATATTTT CASSQDLGLRPLYF
TRBJ2-7 TRBV5-4 TRBD1 few TGTGCCAGCAGCTGGGGGACAGGACGGACCTTAAGCGAGCAGTACTTC CASSWGTGRTLSEQYF
TRBJ2-7 TRBV29-1 TRBD1 . TGCAGCGTGGCCGGGACAGGGGAACCCTACGAGCAGTACTTC CSVAGTGEPYEQYF
TRBJ2-1 TRBV12-3/TRBV12-4 TRBD2 . TGTGCCACCGACGCGGGGGGAGGCAATGAGCAGTTCTTC CATDAGGGNEQFF
TRBJ2-1 TRBV6-5 TRBD2 . TGTGCCAGCAGTTACACAGCGGCAGCGGGAGGCGATGAGCAGTTCTTC CASSYTAAAGGDEQFF
TRBJ2-7 TRBV28 . . TGTGCCAGCAGTTTAGCTGGACGGAGCTCCTACGAGCAGTACTTC CASSLAGRSSYEQYF
TRBJ2-7 TRBV28 TRBD2 . TGTGCCAGCAGTTTTAAGCTAGCGGGAGTATCCTACGAGCAGTACTTC CASSFKLAGVSYEQYF
TRBJ1-3 TRBV19 . . TGTGCCAGTAGTATAGCGCCTAGCGGAAACACCATATATTTT CASSIAPSGNTIYF
TRBJ1-4 TRBV5-4 TRBD1 . TGTGCCAGCAGCTGGAGGGACAGTTGGATCGGGGGAAATGAAAAACTGTTTTTT CASSWRDSWIGGNEKLFF
TRBJ2-7 TRBV5-1 TRBD1 . TGCGCCAGCAGCAGGGACAGGTTCTACGAGCAGTACTTC CASSRDRFYEQYF
TRBJ2-6 TRBV5-4 . . TGTGCCAGCAGCATGTCAGGAGATTTCTCTGGGGCCAACGTCCTGACTTTC CASSMSGDFSGANVLTF
TRBJ2-1 TRBV5-1 TRBD2 . TGCGCCAGCTCCCGGAGCGGGGGGAGCTCCTACAATGAGCAGTTCTTC CASSRSGGSSYNEQFF
TRBJ2-7 TRBV3-1/TRBV3-2 TRBD1 once TGTGCCAGCAGCCAAACGGGGACAGGGGGCTACGAGCAGTACTTC CASSQTGTGGYEQYF
TRBJ2-1 TRBV4-2 . . TGTGCCAGCAGCCAAGAAATCATAGCGGCATACAATGAGCAGTTCTTC CASSQEIIAAYNEQFF
TRBJ1-1 TRBV5-1 . . TGCGCCAGCAGCCCCGGTGGAGGGCAGACCACTGAAGCTTTCTTT CASSPGGGQTTEAFF
TRBJ1-1 TRBV5-6 . . TGTGCCAGCAGCTTTGAGGTTATTATGAACACTGAAGCTTTCTTT CASSFEVIMNTEAFF
TRBJ2-7 TRBV6-6 . . TGTGCCAGCAGGACTACCGGGACTGTAATCGAGCAGTACTTC CASRTTGTVIEQYF
TRBJ2-1 TRBV19 . . TGTGCCAGTAGGAAGGGGCGGGGTAATGAGCAGTTCTTC CASRKGRGNEQFF
TRBJ2-7 TRBV5-4 . few TGTGCCAGCAGCCGAGATAGCCTCGTCTACGAGCAGTACTTC CASSRDSLVYEQYF
TRBJ1-6 TRBV4-1 TRBD1 . TGCGCCAGCAGCCAGGGACAGACTAATTCACCCCTCCACTTT CASSQGQTNSPLHF
TRBJ2-1 TRBV7-7 . . TGTGCCAGCAGCCCTCGATCGGGCCCGGGTGAGCAGTTCTTC CASSPRSGPGEQFF
TRBJ1-1 TRBV2 . . TGTGCCAGCACCCCGGTGAGTTCAGTGAACACTGAAGCTTTCTTT CASTPVSSVNTEAFF
TRBJ2-7 TRBV28 . . TGTGCCAGCAGTTCCAGAGGCGGGCAGTACTTC CASSSRGGQYF
TRBJ1-2 TRBV12-3/TRBV12-4 . . TGTGCCAGCAGTTTATCGGGGGCTTGGGGCTACACCTTC CASSLSGAWGYTF
TRBJ1-6 TRBV30 . . TGTGCCTGGAGCGGATCTCTTAATTCACCCCTCCACTTT CAWSGSLNSPLHF
TRBJ2-7 TRBV20-1 TRBD2 . TGCAGTGCTTTAGCGGGAGTCGAGCAGTACTTC CSALAGVEQYF
TRBJ1-1 TRBV5-6 . . TGTGCCAGCAGCTTGACACGGGGTGGTGAAGCTTTCTTT CASSLTRGGEAFF
TRBJ2-6 TRBV11-3 . . TGTGCCAGCAGCTCGAGTAGGTCTGGGGCCAACGTCCTGACTTTC CASSSSRSGANVLTF
TRBJ1-5 TRBV6-1 . few TGTGCCAGCAGTGACGGGCAGACGCCCCGGCCCCAGCATTTT CASSDGQTPRPQHF
TRBJ1-1 TRBV5-1 . few TGCGCCAGCAGCTTAGGAGTTACGAACACTGAAGCTTTCTTT CASSLGVTNTEAFF
TRBJ2-1 TRBV4-2 . . TGTGCCAGCAGCCTCGTAGGCTCCTACAATGAGCAGTTCTTC CASSLVGSYNEQFF
TRBJ1-1 TRBV5-1 . . TGCGCCAGCAACCAAGACGGGATGAACACTGAAGCTTTCTTT CASNQDGMNTEAFF
TRBJ1-1 TRBV6-5 . once TGTGCCAGCATCGAGGTTTTAACCTATGAAGCTTTCTTT CASIEVLTYEAFF
TRBJ2-7 TRBV2 . . TGTGCCAGCAGTGGTCTGCACTACGAGCAGTACTTC CASSGLHYEQYF
TRBJ2-7 TRBV28 . once TGTGCCAGCAGATCCGGACAGTTCTACGAGCAGTACTTC CASRSGQFYEQYF
TRBJ2-1 TRBV18 TRBD2 . TGTGCCAGCTCACCGACTAGCGGCTCCTACAATGAGCAGTTCTTC CASSPTSGSYNEQFF
TRBJ1-4 TRBV3-1/TRBV3-2 TRBD1 few TGTGCCAGCAGCCAAGCAGGGGGTGAAAAACTGTTTTTT CASSQAGGEKLFF
TRBJ2-1 TRBV10-3 TRBD2 . TGTGCCATCAGTGACCTTCCGGGACTAGGGGGTGAGCAGTTCTTC CAISDLPGLGGEQFF
TRBJ1-5 TRBV10-2 . . TGCGCCAGCAAATCGGGTTTGCAGGGACATCAGCCCCAGCATTTT CASKSGLQGHQPQHF
TRBJ2-1 TRBV7-2 TRBD2 once TGTGCCAGCAGCTTTACTAGCGGGACCTACAATGAGCAGTTCTTC CASSFTSGTYNEQFF
TRBJ1-1 TRBV6-5 TRBD1 . TGTGCCAGCCACCTGGGACAGATGAACACTGAAGCTTTCTTT CASHLGQMNTEAFF
TRBJ2-7 TRBV7-9 TRBD1 . TGTGCCAGCACCCGGACAGGACCCTACGAGCAGTACTTC CASTRTGPYEQYF
TRBJ2-6 TRBV7-9 . . TGTGCCAGCAGCTTAGGAGGTATTGGGGCCAACGTCCTGACTTTC CASSLGGIGANVLTF
TRBJ1-3 TRBV4-2 . once TGTGCCAGCAGCCAAGATCGAAGAAACACCATATATTTT CASSQDRRNTIYF